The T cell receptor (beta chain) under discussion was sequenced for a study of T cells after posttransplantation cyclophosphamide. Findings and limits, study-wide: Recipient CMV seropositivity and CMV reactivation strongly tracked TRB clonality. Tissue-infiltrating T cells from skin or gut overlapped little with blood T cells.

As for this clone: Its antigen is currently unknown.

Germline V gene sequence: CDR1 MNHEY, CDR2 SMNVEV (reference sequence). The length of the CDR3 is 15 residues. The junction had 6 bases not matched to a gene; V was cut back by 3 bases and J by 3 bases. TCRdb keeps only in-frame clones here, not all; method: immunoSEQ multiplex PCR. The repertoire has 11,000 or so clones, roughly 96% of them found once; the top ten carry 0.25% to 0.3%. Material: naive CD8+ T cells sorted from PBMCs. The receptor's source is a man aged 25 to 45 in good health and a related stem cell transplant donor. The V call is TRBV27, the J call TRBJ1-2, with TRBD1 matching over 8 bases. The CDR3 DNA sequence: TGTGCCAGCAGTTTCCTACAGGGGGTTGACTATGGCTACACCTTC. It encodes CASSFLQGVDYGYTF.